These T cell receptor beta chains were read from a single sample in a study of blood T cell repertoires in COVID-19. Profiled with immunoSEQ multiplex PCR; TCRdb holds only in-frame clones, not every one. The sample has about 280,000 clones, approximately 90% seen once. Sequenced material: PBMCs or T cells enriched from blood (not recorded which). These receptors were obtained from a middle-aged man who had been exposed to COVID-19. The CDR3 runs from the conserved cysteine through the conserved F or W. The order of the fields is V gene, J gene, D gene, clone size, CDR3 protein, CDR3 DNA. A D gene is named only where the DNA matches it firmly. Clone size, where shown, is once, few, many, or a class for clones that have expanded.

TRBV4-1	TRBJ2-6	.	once	CASSPYRVSGANVLTF	TGCGCCAGCAGCCCCTACAGGGTTTCTGGGGCCAACGTCCTGACTTTC
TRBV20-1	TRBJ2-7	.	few	CSGLEHEQYF	TGTAGTGGCCTAGAACACGAGCAGTACTTC
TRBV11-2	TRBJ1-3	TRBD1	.	CASSLRGLRGSSGNTIYF	TGTGCCAGCAGCCTAAGGGGGCTCAGGGGGAGCTCTGGAAACACCATATATTTT
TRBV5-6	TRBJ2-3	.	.	CASSLPPDTQYF	TGTGCCAGCAGCTTGCCTCCGGATACGCAGTATTTT
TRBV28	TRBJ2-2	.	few	CASSRVFPNTGELFF	TGTGCCAGCAGTCGCGTCTTCCCGAACACCGGGGAGCTGTTTTTT
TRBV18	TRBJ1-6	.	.	CASSPYRSSYNSPLHF	TGTGCCAGCTCACCATATCGGAGCTCCTATAATTCACCCCTCCACTTT
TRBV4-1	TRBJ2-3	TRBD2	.	CASSQDWKGSGRAVDTQYF	TGCGCCAGCAGCCAAGATTGGAAGGGTAGCGGGAGGGCGGTAGATACGCAGTATTTT
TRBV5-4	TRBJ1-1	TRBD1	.	CASSPGQKNTEAFF	TGTGCCAGCAGCCCGGGACAGAAGAACACTGAAGCTTTCTTT
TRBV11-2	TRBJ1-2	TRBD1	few	CASTNRRGTGGYGYTF	TGTGCCAGCACCAACCGTCGGGGGACAGGTGGATATGGCTACACCTTC
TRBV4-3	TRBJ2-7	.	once	CASSQALASTYEQYF	TGCGCCAGCAGCCAAGCACTAGCCTCCACCTACGAGCAGTACTTC
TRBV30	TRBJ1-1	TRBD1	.	CAWGPSGQGYTEAFF	TGTGCCTGGGGGCCTTCGGGACAGGGCTACACTGAAGCTTTCTTT
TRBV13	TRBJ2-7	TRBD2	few	CASSFQLAGDYEQYF	TGTGCCAGCAGCTTTCAACTAGCGGGGGACTACGAGCAGTACTTC
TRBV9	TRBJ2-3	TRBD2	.	CASSASGLLTDTQYF	TGTGCCAGCAGCGCGTCGGGACTACTCACAGATACGCAGTATTTT
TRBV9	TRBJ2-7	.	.	CASSRWGDRSYEQYF	TGTGCCAGCAGCAGGTGGGGGGACAGATCCTACGAGCAGTACTTC
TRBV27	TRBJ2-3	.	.	CASSLGAGVTDTQYF	TGTGCCAGCAGTTTGGGGGCAGGGGTGACAGATACGCAGTATTTT
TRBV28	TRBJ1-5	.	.	CASSPGSRQPQHF	TGTGCCAGCAGTCCGGGGTCTAGGCAGCCCCAGCATTTT
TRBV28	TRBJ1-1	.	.	CASSFYLAEAFF	TGTGCCAGCAGTTTCTATTTGGCTGAAGCTTTCTTT
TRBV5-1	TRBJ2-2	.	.	CASSSGTPGFDGELFF	TGCGCCAGCAGCTCGGGGACTCCGGGGTTTGACGGGGAGCTGTTTTTT
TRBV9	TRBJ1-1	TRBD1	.	CASSVDPAGNRGSTEAFF	TGTGCCAGCAGCGTAGACCCAGCCGGTAACAGGGGGTCCACTGAAGCTTTCTTT
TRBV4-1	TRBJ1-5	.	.	CASSQEAGRPQHF	TGCGCCAGCAGCCAGGAGGCCGGTCGGCCCCAGCATTTT
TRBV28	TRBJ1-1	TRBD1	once	CAARRGQAEAFF	TGTGCCGCCCGGAGGGGGCAAGCTGAAGCTTTCTTT
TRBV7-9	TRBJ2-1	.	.	CASSPVANEQFF	TGTGCCAGCAGCCCGGTTGCCAATGAGCAGTTCTTC
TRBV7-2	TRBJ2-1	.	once	CASSSYTRNEQFF	TGTGCCAGCAGCTCTTATACTAGGAATGAGCAGTTCTTC
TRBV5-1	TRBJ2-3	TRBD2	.	CASSGTSGVTDTQYF	TGCGCCAGCAGCGGGACTAGCGGGGTCACAGATACGCAGTATTTT
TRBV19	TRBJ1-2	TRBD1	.	CATTPGQGRLNYGYTF	TGTGCCACCACCCCGGGACAGGGGCGCTTAAACTATGGCTACACCTTC
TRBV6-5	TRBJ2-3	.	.	CASSLIRDTQYF	TGTGCCAGCAGCCTAATCCGAGATACGCAGTATTTT
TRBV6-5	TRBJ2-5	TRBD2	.	CASSYRGGGRETQYF	TGTGCCAGCAGTTACCGGGGCGGGGGGCGAGAGACCCAGTACTTC
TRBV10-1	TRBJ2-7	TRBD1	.	CAVQGDNSYEQYF	TGCGCCGTACAGGGGGACAACTCCTACGAGCAGTACTTC
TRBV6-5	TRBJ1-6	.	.	CASSPGRGGGSPLHF	TGTGCCAGCAGTCCTGGTAGAGGGGGGGGTTCACCCCTCCACTTT
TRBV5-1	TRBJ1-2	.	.	CASSVSVGNYGYTF	TGCGCCAGCAGCGTGAGCGTCGGAAACTATGGCTACACCTTC
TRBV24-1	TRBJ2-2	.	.	CATGGTVPPGELFF	TGTGCCACCGGGGGGACGGTGCCCCCCGGGGAGCTGTTTTTT
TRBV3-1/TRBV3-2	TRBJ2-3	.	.	CASSKPGHFTDTQYF	TGTGCCAGCAGCAAACCGGGACATTTCACAGATACGCAGTATTTT
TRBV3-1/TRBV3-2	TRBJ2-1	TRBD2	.	CASSQGTSGRVYEQFF	TGTGCCAGCAGCCAAGGGACTAGCGGGAGGGTGTATGAGCAGTTCTTC
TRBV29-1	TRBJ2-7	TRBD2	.	CSVAGLAASSYEQYF	TGCAGCGTGGCCGGACTAGCGGCCAGCTCCTACGAGCAGTACTTC
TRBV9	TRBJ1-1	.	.	CASSVDGNTEAFF	TGTGCCAGCAGCGTAGACGGGAACACTGAAGCTTTCTTT
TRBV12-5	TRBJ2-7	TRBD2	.	CASGTLAGVSYEQYF	TGTGCTAGTGGAACACTAGCGGGAGTTTCCTACGAGCAGTACTTC
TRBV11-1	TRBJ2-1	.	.	CASSRDQVKTIEQFF	TGTGCCAGCAGCCGTGACCAGGTAAAAACGATTGAGCAGTTCTTC
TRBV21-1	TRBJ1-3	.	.	CASSKCHPLSGSGNTIYF	TGTGCCAGCAGCAAATGCCACCCTTTAAGCGGCTCTGGAAACACCATATATTTT
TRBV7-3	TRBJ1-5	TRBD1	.	CASSSDRDQPQHF	TGTGCCAGCAGCTCAGACAGGGATCAGCCCCAGCATTTT
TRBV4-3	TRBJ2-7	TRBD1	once	CASSLGQGGYEQYF	TGCGCCAGCAGCTTAGGACAGGGGGGATACGAGCAGTACTTC
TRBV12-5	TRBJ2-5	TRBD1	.	CASGAGTAGSQETQYF	TGTGCTAGTGGTGCCGGGACAGCCGGATCTCAAGAGACCCAGTACTTC
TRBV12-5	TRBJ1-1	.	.	CASGLDSNMNTEAFF	TGTGCTAGTGGTTTGGACAGCAACATGAACACTGAAGCTTTCTTT
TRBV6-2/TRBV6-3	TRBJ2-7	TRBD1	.	CASSYSTRDRYEQYF	TGTGCCAGCAGTTACTCGACCCGGGACAGATACGAGCAGTACTTC
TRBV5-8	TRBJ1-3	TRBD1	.	CASRTTGGSGNTIYF	TGTGCCAGCAGGACTACAGGGGGTTCAGGAAACACCATATATTTT
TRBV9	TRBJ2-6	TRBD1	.	CASSRTGTGVFSGANVLTF	TGTGCCAGCAGCAGAACCGGGACAGGGGTATTCTCTGGGGCCAACGTCCTGACTTTC
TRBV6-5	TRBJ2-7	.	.	CASRSGAYEQYF	TGTGCCAGCAGATCGGGGGCCTACGAGCAGTACTTC
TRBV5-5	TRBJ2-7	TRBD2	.	CASSPGLEYEQYF	TGTGCCAGCAGCCCGGGACTAGAATACGAGCAGTACTTC
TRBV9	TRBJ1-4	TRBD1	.	CASSVSSGTGGGKLFF	TGTGCCAGCAGCGTTTCTTCCGGGACAGGGGGCGGGAAACTGTTTTTT
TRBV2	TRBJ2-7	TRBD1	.	CASSVGTGRHEQYF	TGTGCCAGCAGTGTAGGGACAGGGAGGCACGAGCAGTACTTC
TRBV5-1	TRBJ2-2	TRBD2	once	CASSAVAGFTGELFF	TGCGCCAGCAGCGCCGTAGCGGGATTCACCGGGGAGCTGTTTTTT
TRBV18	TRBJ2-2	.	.	CASSPPVTSSGELFF	TGTGCCAGCTCACCACCGGTGACTTCTTCCGGGGAGCTGTTTTTT